These 25 T cell receptor beta chains share one sample of origin, sequenced in a study of blood T cell repertoires in COVID-19. Libraries were prepared by immunoSEQ multiplex PCR; TCRdb keeps only in-frame clonotypes and omits some of them. The sample has roughly 230,000 clones, approximately 84% seen once. Sequences were obtained from PBMCs or T cells enriched from blood (not recorded which). These receptors originate from a man in his forties or fifties who had recovered from COVID-19.

The V and J genes are TRBV10-1 and TRBJ2-5; 8 positions agree with TRBD1. The CDR3 loop spans 16 amino acids. Germline V gene lookup returns CDR1 WNHNN and CDR2 SYGVQD (reference sequence). The V gene end was trimmed by 4 bases and the J gene end by 2 bases; junction bases not matched to a gene: 9. This chain's CDR3 is CASSAIGTGQQETQYF. The DNA of the CDR3 is TGCGCCAGCAGTGCTATCGGGACAGGTCAACAAGAGACCCAGTACTTC.

There are a few counts of this clone. CDR3 amino acids: CASSSINRGAFF. The DNA for the CDR3 is TGTGCCAGCAGCTCAATTAACCGGGGAGCTTTCTTT. The chain links TRBV5-8 to TRBJ1-1; D remains unclear. This CDR3 has 12 amino acids. CDR1 SGHTS and CDR2 YDEGEE come from the germline V gene. The germline V and J ends were trimmed by 3 bases and 10 bases, with 13 bases remaining between them.

This clone came up once. The chain combines TRBV6-1 with TRBJ1-1; D might be TRBD1 (5 bases). Trimming removed 2 bases at V and 4 bases at J, with 14 bases between. Germline lookup yields CDR1 MNHNS and CDR2 SASEGT. The CDR3 is made up of 15 amino acids. The CDR3 DNA reads as TGTGCCAGCAGTGAACAGGGCAGGCCCTCCACTGAAGCTTTCTTT. Amino acids: CASSEQGRPSTEAFF.

The V gene is TRBV6-6, the J gene TRBJ2-1; 7 bases agree with TRBD1. The CDR3 runs to 17 residues. V trimming: 5 bases; J trimming: 0 bases; junction bases outside the gene matches: 10. The germline V gene has CDR1 MNHNY and CDR2 SVGAGI (reference sequence). In DNA form, the CDR3 reads TGTGCCAGCAGTCGACAGGGCATAGCCCCCTCCTACAATGAGCAGTTCTTC. Protein: CASSRQGIAPSYNEQFF.

The chain couples TRBV2 to TRBJ1-2; D is unclear. Germline V gene data show CDR1 as SNHLY and CDR2 as FYNNEI. The CDR3 spans 13 residues. Between the trimmed V and J ends, which lost 4 bases and 2 bases, there was a span of 8 bases. This chain's CDR3 is CASSGRQNYGYTF. The CDR3 DNA is TGTGCCAGCAGTGGGCGGCAGAACTATGGCTACACCTTC.

The CDR3 here is CASPTGGEEYEQYF. The CDR3, as DNA: TGTGCCAGCCCGACAGGGGGTGAAGAGTACGAGCAGTACTTC. V is TRBV19 and J is TRBJ2-7; 9 nucleotides match TRBD1. This CDR3 contains 14 residues. Germline V gives CDR1 LNHDA, CDR2 SQIVND (reference sequence). V dropped 9 bases and J dropped 4; count of bases not matched to a gene: 10.

The gene calls are TRBV19 and TRBJ2-7; 7 nucleotides align to TRBD1. This CDR3 is 13 amino acids long. Germline lookup yields CDR1 LNHDA and CDR2 SQIVND (reference sequence). V lost 3 bases and J lost 8; bases outside the gene matches: 7. CDR3 sequence reads: CASSMTGTSQQYF. CDR3 DNA: TGTGCCAGTAGTATGACAGGGACCAGCCAGCAGTACTTC.

The genes are TRBV15 and TRBJ2-6; 8 positions match TRBD1. This CDR3 is built from 21 residues. Germline CDR1 and CDR2: LNHNV and YYDKDF (reference sequence). V was clipped by 0 bases and J by 0 bases; unmatched bases: 13. The CDR3 DNA is TGTGCCACCAGCAGAGATCCCTCAAATAACAGGGGGTTCTCTGGGGCCAACGTCCTGACTTTC. Protein sequence: CATSRDPSNNRGFSGANVLTF.

This sequence joins TRBV6-6 and TRBJ1-2; no clear D. The CDR3 has 13 residues. Trimming left V 2 bases short and J 3 bases short, with 7 bases between. Germline assignment: CDR1 MNHNY and CDR2 SVGAGI (reference sequence). The CDR3 sequence is CASSYPLDYGYTF. CDR3 bases: TGTGCCAGCAGTTACCCCCTCGACTATGGCTACACCTTC.

This sequence joins TRBV5-6 and TRBJ1-5; no reliable D call. With 2 bases removed from V and 2 bases from J, the gap between germline ends came to 5 bases. CDR1 and CDR2 (germline): SGHDT, YYEEEE. This CDR3 is built from 13 residues. CDR3 amino acids: CASSFGGNQPQHF. The CDR3 bases are TGTGCCAGCAGCTTCGGTGGCAATCAGCCCCAGCATTTT.

The genes are TRBV28 and TRBJ2-3, with 7 positions matching TRBD2. V trimming: 4 bases; J trimming: 6 bases; junction bases outside the gene matches: 7. The germline V gene has CDR1 MDHEN and CDR2 SYDVKM. The CDR3 is made up of 14 amino acids. In DNA form, the CDR3 reads TGTGCCAGCAGTTCTGGGGCGCGGGGGGATACGCAGTATTTT. Protein product: CASSSGARGDTQYF. The full variable domain, rest sourced from reference TRBV28 and TRBJ2-3, is DVKVTQSSRYLVKRTGEKVFLECVQDMDHENMFWYRQDPGLGLRLIYFSYDVKMKEKGDIPEGYSVSREKKERFSLILESASTNQTSMYLCASSSGARGDTQYFGPGTRLTVL.

The chain carries TRBV24-1 and TRBJ1-5; no clear D gene. V was cut by 4 bases and J by 7 bases, with 4 bases left in between. The germline V gene has CDR1 KGHDR and CDR2 SFDVKD. The CDR3 spans 11 residues. The CDR3 sequence is CATSESQPQHF. CDR3 nucleotide sequence: TGTGCCACCAGTGAGAGCCAGCCCCAGCATTTT.

J is TRBJ2-5 and V is TRBV5-1, with 7 positions matching TRBD1. With V trimmed by 4 bases and J by 3 bases, 6 bases remained unmatched. The CDR3 extends over 14 amino acids. Germline V CDR1 and CDR2: SGHRS, YFSETQ. CDR3 bases: TGCGCCAGCAGCGCCGGGACAGCCAAAGAGACCCAGTACTTC. Its protein product is CASSAGTAKETQYF.

The chain recombines TRBV11-2 with TRBJ1-1, with D possibly being TRBD1 (6 bases). The CDR3 has 14 amino acids. The germline V and J ends were trimmed by 1 base and 6 bases, with 12 bases remaining between them. CDR1 and CDR2 (germline): SGHAT, FQNNGV. The CDR3, as DNA: TGTGCCAGCAGCTTAGTGGGGGGGCGAGCTGAAGCTTTCTTT. This sequence encodes CASSLVGGRAEAFF.

The chain carries TRBV25-1 and TRBJ2-5; TRBD1 matches 9 bases. Trimming took 4 bases from V and 5 from J; bases not matched to a gene: 2. Germline V lookup: CDR1 MGHDK, CDR2 SYGVNS. The CDR3 length is 13 residues. The CDR3 DNA sequence: TGTGCCAGCAGTGGGACAGGGGATGAGACCCAGTACTTC. It specifies CASSGTGDETQYF.

The chain recombines TRBV6-5 with TRBJ1-6; D call uncertain. The V and J ends lost 2 bases and 6 bases respectively, with 2 bases between them. Germline V lookup: CDR1 MNHEY, CDR2 SVGAGI. The CDR3 has 12 residues. CDR3 sequence (DNA): TGTGCCAGCAGTTACCTTAATTCACCCCTCCACTTT. Amino acid sequence: CASSYLNSPLHF.

The chain links TRBV21-1 to TRBJ1-2; no check of the table's D call, TRBD1, against the DNA was made. TRBV21-1 is flagged as a pseudogene. The CDR3 is 14 amino acids. The CDR3 spells CASTQGATGPCYTF. CDR3 DNA: TGTGCCAGCACCCAGGGCGCGACAGGCCCCTGCTACACCTTC.

The rearrangement joins TRBV7-9 to TRBJ1-5; 7 bases line up with TRBD1. The CDR3 sequence is 14 residues long. The V segment lost 5 bases and the J segment 4 bases; nucleotides outside the gene matches: 5. The germline CDR1 and CDR2 sequences are SEHNR and FQNEAQ (reference sequence). This CDR3 reads CASSRDSDNQPQHF. CDR3 in DNA: TGTGCCAGCAGCCGGGACAGCGATAATCAGCCCCAGCATTTT.

The genes are TRBV5-4 and TRBJ2-1; 7 positions agree with TRBD2. The CDR3 loop spans 15 amino acids. In germline, CDR1 is SGHNT, CDR2 YYREEE (reference sequence). V shed 4 bases and J 5 bases; nucleotides not matched to a gene: 9. Here the CDR3 reads CASSLNRDYNNEQFF. CDR3 bases: TGTGCCAGCAGCCTAAACCGGGACTACAACAATGAGCAGTTCTTC.

This chain joins TRBV3-1 (or the pseudogene TRBV3-2) and TRBJ1-2, with D maybe TRBD1 (6 bases). The V gene lost 1 base and the J gene lost 2 bases, with 14 bases spanning the gap. The CDR3 is made up of 16 amino acids. Germline V gene sequence: CDR1 LGHDT, CDR2 YNNKEL (reference sequence). For the CDR3, the DNA is TGTGCCAGCAGCCAAGTGGGGGCCGGGGACAACTATGGCTACACCTTC. Amino acids: CASSQVGAGDNYGYTF.

The chain combines TRBV19 with TRBJ1-6, with TRBD1 as a possible D gene (5 bases). The CDR3 extends over 14 amino acids. V gave up 3 bases and J gave up 7 bases, with 10 bases separating them. CDR1 and CDR2 from the germline V gene are LNHDA and SQIVND (reference sequence). The CDR3 reads CASSMTTANSPLHF. CDR3 coding DNA: TGTGCCAGTAGTATGACGACAGCAAATTCACCCCTCCACTTT.

The CDR3 sequence: CASTMDRVEAFF. The CDR3 DNA follows: TGCGCCAGCACCATGGACAGGGTTGAAGCTTTCTTT. The chain carries TRBV5-1 and TRBJ1-1; TRBD1 agrees at 8 bases. CDR3 size: 12 residues. The germline gives CDR1 SGHRS, CDR2 YFSETQ. With V trimmed by 6 bases and J by 7 bases, 5 bases remained unmatched.

The genes are TRBV19 and TRBJ1-4, with 7 bases aligning to TRBD1. J lost 0 bases, V lost 6 bases, and 7 bases had no gene match. This CDR3 region has 16 residues. The germline V gene encodes CDR1 LNHDA and CDR2 SQIVND (reference sequence). CDR3 residues: CASRQTGTSTNEKLFF. DNA for the CDR3: TGTGCCAGTAGGCAGACAGGGACTTCAACTAATGAAAAACTGTTTTTT. The variable domain in full, completed from reference TRBV19 and TRBJ1-4, reads DGGITQSPKYLFRKEGQNVTLSCEQNLNHDAMYWYRQDPGQGLRLIYYSQIVNDFQKGDIAEGYSVSREKKESFPLTVTSAQKNPTAFYLCASRQTGTSTNEKLFFGSGTQLSVL.

This clone was seen a handful of times. The chain recombines TRBV11-3 with TRBJ2-2, with D possibly matching TRBD1 (6 bases). Trimming stripped 6 bases from V and 6 bases from J, with 17 bases between. CDR1 and CDR2 from the germline V gene are SGHNT and YENEEA. The CDR3 consists of 15 residues. In DNA, the CDR3 is TGTGCCAGCAGAGGGGGAACTTCTGGTCCCGGGGAGCTGTTTTTT. Protein: CASRGGTSGPGELFF.

The chain has TRBV4-3 and TRBJ2-3; 7 nucleotides match TRBD2. Per germline, CDR1 LGHNA and CDR2 YSLEER. The V gene end was trimmed by 1 base and the J gene end by 0 bases; junction bases not matched to a gene: 4. This CDR3 is built from 16 residues. The CDR3 nucleotides are TGCGCCAGCAGCCAAGCTAGCGGCTCTAGCACAGATACGCAGTATTTT. Amino acid sequence: CASSQASGSSTDTQYF.